This T cell receptor beta chain originates from a study of control samples from healthy donors and cancer patients. Unmatched junction bases numbered 10, after V lost 6 bases and J lost 5 bases. CDR3 length equals 14 residues. Germline lookup yields CDR1 SGHRS and CDR2 YFSETQ. TCRdb's table, derived via immunoSEQ multiplex PCR, lists solely in-frame clones and lacks some. The table records some 100,000 clones, roughly 92% of them present only once. The chain is built from TRBV5-1 and TRBJ1-2; 7 bases align to TRBD1. What was sequenced was blood. The receptor's source is a human donor in good health. The donor label of this sample is uncertain. The CDR3 DNA reads TGCGCCAGCAACACAGGGGCGGAGGGATATGGCTACACCTTC. Protein: CASNTGAEGYGYTF.